The 5 T cell receptor beta chains reported below all come from one sample, sequenced in a study of T cell changes during pregnancy in multiple sclerosis. TCRdb's copy holds only in-frame clones and misses some; the assay was immunoSEQ multiplex PCR. The data contain tens of thousands of clones, nearly 90% of them singletons. Sequenced here: CD4+ T cells from peripheral blood mononuclear cells, sampled in the third trimester of pregnancy. The receptors were gathered from a female donor in good health, enrolled as a control in a pregnancy study.

This clone was seen just once. The gene calls are TRBV11-2 and TRBJ2-7; D is perhaps TRBD2 (6 bases). This CDR3 comprises 14 residues. Germline assignment: CDR1 SGHAT and CDR2 FQNNGV. Trimming removed 5 bases at V and 4 bases at J, with 15 bases between. In nucleotides, the CDR3 is TGTGCCAGCAGCGGGCTGGGGGGTAGGTACGAGCAGTACTTC. This codes for CASSGLGGRYEQYF. Complete variable domain (other parts from reference TRBV11-2 and TRBJ2-7): EAGVAQSPRYKIIEKRQSVAFWCNPISGHATLYWYQQILGQGPKLLIQFQNNGVVDDSQLPKDRFSAERLKGVDSTLKIQPAKLEDSAVYLCASSGLGGRYEQYFGPGTRLTVT.

The chain couples TRBV6-1 to TRBJ1-2, with 8 bases that match TRBD1. The germline V gene encodes CDR1 MNHNS and CDR2 SASEGT. V shed 3 bases, J shed 3 bases, and the junction held 18 bases outside the gene matches. The CDR3 runs 19 residues. In DNA form, the CDR3 reads TGTGCCAGCAGTGAGGGCCGTAGCAGGGGGCGCTTACTTTACTATGGCTACACCTTC. Translating it yields CASSEGRSRGRLLYYGYTF.

The gene calls are TRBV4-3 and TRBJ2-3, with D possibly TRBD2 on 7 matching bases. The CDR3 runs 16 residues. V lost 2 bases to trimming and J lost 1 base, with 13 bases between them. CDR1 is LGHNA and CDR2 is YSLEER in the germline V gene. CDR3 loop: CASSQWGGGGTDTQYF. The CDR3 nucleotides are TGCGCCAGCAGCCAATGGGGGGGCGGAGGCACAGATACGCAGTATTTT.

The J gene is TRBJ1-4, the V gene TRBV4-2; TRBD1 might be the D (5 bases). Germline V gene sequence: CDR1 LGHNA, CDR2 YNFKEQ. Trimming shortened V by 1 base and J by 4 bases, and 13 bases separated the two germline ends. The CDR3 spans 16 residues. CDR3 loop: CASSQGYDSNNEKLFF. The CDR3 nucleotides read TGTGCCAGCAGCCAAGGCTACGACAGTAATAATGAAAAACTGTTTTTT.

The rearrangement joins TRBV7-2 to TRBJ2-7, with 8 bases lining up with TRBD2. The CDR3 runs to 14 residues. The ends lost 5 bases at V and 5 bases at J; junction bases unmatched: 8. Looked up from germline, CDR1 is SGHTA and CDR2 is FQGNSA. The CDR3 DNA is TGTGCCAGCAGCACCCGGGGGGGCCGCGACGAGCAGTACTTC. Encoded protein: CASSTRGGRDEQYF.